This TCR beta chain was retrieved from a study of cytomegalovirus exposure and HLA in healthy donors. As for the study in general: The 110 or so validation repertoires used a platform that matched the one used for the roughly 650 first-cohort repertoires, as a later analysis reported.

General observations from the study: The study designated over 150 TCR beta chains cytomegalovirus-associated.

The germline CDR1 and CDR2 sequences are GTSNPN and SVGIG (reference sequence). Trimming cost V 1 base and J 4 bases, with 5 bases left between them. CDR3 length equals 12 residues. About this clone: The antigen remains undetermined.

Some clones are missing from TCRdb's copy, which holds only in-frame ones; the method was immunoSEQ multiplex PCR. The sample includes some 150,000 clones, about 86% of them seen just once. The receptor was isolated from a human donor in good health. The chain employs TRBV30 and TRBJ2-1, with D unclear. Sequenced: PBMCs. In DNA form, the CDR3 reads TGTGCCTGGAGTGCACTATACAATGAGCAGTTCTTC. Translating gives CAWSALYNEQFF. Supplemented by reference TRBV30 and TRBJ2-1, the full variable domain reads SQTIHQWPATLVQPVGSPLSLECTVEGTSNPNLYWYRQAAGRGLQLLFYSVGIGQISSEVPQNLSASRPQDRQFILSSKKLLLSDSGFYLCAWSALYNEQFFGPGTRLTVL.